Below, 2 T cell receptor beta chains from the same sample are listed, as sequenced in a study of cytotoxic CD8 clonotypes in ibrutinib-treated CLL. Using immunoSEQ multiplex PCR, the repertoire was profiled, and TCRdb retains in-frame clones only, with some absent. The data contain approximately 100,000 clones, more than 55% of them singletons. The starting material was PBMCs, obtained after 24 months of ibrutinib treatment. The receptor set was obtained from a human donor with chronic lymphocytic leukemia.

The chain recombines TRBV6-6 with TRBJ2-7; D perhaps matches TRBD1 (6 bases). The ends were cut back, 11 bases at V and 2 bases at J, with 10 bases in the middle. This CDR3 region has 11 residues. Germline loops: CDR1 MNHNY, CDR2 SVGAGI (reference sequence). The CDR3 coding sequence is TGTGCCTCGGGGACACCCTACGAGCAGTACTTC. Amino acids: CASGTPYEQYF.

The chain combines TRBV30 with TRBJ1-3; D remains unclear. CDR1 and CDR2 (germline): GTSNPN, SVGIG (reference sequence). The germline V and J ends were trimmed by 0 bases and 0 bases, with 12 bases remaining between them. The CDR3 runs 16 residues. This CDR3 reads CAWSVLGHTSGNTIYF. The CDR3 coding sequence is TGTGCCTGGAGTGTACTGGGCCATACCTCTGGAAACACCATATATTTT.